Reported below is one TCR beta chain. Its specificity is unknown. From germline, CDR1 is SNHLY and CDR2 FYNNEI. Trimming removed 4 bases at V and 5 bases at J, with 12 bases between. The CDR3 length is 14 residues. Profiled with immunoSEQ multiplex PCR; TCRdb holds only in-frame clones, not every one. Seen here are approximately 52,000 clones, about 76% observed once, and the top ten hold 2% to 3%. The data were taken from a study of radiotherapy plus CTLA-4 blockade in lung cancer. Turning to the study itself: Objective response was observed in roughly 17% of patients, and disease control in 31%. Points from the study as a whole: In blood, TCR clones derived from the tumor expanded after radiotherapy plus ipilimumab.

This TCR derives from a human donor with non-small cell lung cancer whose response to radiotherapy plus ipilimumab could not be evaluated. This chain uses TRBV2 with TRBJ1-5; tentative D call: TRBD1 (6 bases). Sequences were derived from peripheral blood, sampled from a patient treated with radiotherapy plus ipilimumab. The CDR3 loop reads CASSAGQNYQPQHF. The CDR3 DNA follows: TGTGCCAGCAGTGCCGGACAGAACTATCAGCCCCAGCATTTT.